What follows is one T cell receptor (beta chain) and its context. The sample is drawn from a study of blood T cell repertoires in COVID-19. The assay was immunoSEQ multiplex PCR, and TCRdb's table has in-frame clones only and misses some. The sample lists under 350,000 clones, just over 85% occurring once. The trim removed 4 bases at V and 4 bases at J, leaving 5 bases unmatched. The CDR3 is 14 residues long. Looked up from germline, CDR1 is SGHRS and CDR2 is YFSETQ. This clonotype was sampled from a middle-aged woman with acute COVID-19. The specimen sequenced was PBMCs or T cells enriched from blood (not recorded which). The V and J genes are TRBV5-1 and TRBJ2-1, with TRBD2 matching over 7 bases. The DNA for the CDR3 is TGCGCCAGCAGCCCACTAGCGACATACAATGAGCAGTTCTTC. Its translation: CASSPLATYNEQFF.